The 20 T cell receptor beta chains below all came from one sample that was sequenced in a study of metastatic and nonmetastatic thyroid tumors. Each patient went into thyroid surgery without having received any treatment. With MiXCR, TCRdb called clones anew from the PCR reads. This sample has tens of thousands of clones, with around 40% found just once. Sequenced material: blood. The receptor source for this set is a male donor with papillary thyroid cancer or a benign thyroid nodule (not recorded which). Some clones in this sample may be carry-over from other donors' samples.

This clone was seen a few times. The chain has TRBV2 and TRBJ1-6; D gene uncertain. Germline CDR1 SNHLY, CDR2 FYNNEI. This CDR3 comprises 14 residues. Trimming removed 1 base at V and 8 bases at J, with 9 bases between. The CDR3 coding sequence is TGTGCCAGCAGTGAAGTGACCCGGGATTCACCCCTCCACTTT. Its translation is CASSEVTRDSPLHF. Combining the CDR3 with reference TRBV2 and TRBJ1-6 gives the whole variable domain EPEVTQTPSHQVTQMGQEVILRCVPISNHLYFYWYRQILGQKVEFLVSFYNNEISEKSEIFDDQFSVERPDGSNFTLKIRSTKLEDSAMYFCASSEVTRDSPLHFGNGTRLTVT.

The CDR3 loop is CASSPRDRGPANYGYTF. In DNA form, the CDR3 reads TGTGCCAGCAGTCCCCGGGACAGGGGACCAGCTAACTATGGCTACACCTTC. J is TRBJ1-2 and V is TRBV25-1, with 10 bases aligning to TRBD1. J gave up 0 bases and V 5 bases, and 9 bases lay outside the gene matches. CDR1 and CDR2 from the germline V gene are MGHDK and SYGVNS. The CDR3 is 17 residues long.

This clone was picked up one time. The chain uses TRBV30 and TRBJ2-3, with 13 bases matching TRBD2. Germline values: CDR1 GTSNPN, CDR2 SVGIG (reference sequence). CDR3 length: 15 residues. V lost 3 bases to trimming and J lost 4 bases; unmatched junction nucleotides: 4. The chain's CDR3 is CAWSLLAGGPDTQYF. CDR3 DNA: TGTGCCTGGAGCCTACTAGCGGGAGGGCCAGATACGCAGTATTTT.

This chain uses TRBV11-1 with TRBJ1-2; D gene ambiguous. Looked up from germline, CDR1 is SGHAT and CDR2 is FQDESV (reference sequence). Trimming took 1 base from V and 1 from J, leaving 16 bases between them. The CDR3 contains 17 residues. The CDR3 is CASSLVGSRASNYGYTF. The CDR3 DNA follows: TGTGCCAGCAGCTTAGTGGGTTCTCGGGCCAGTAACTATGGCTACACCTTC.

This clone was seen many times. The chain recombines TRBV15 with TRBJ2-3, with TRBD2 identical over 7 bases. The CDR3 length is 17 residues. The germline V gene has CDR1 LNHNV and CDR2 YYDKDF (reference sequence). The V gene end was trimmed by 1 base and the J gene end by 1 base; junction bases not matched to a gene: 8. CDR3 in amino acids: CATSRGGGGKGTDTQYF. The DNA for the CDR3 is TGTGCCACCAGCAGAGGGGGGGGAGGGAAGGGCACAGATACGCAGTATTTT.

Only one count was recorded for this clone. In DNA, the CDR3 is TGCAGTGCTGCCACTGGCAGGATGAATCAGCCCCAGCATTTT. It codes for CSAATGRMNQPQHF. The chain recombines TRBV20-1 with TRBJ1-5, with D unclear. The V end was cut by 5 bases, the J end by 4 bases, with 15 bases between. The CDR3 is 14 residues long. CDR1 is DFQATT, CDR2 SNEGSKA, per germline (reference sequence).

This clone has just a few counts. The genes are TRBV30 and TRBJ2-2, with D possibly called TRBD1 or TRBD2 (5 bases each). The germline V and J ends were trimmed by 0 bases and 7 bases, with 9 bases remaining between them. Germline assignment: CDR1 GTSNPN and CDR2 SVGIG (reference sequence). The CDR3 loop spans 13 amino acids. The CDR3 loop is CAWSVVGVGELFF. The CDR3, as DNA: TGTGCCTGGAGTGTAGTGGGGGTCGGGGAGCTGTTTTTT.

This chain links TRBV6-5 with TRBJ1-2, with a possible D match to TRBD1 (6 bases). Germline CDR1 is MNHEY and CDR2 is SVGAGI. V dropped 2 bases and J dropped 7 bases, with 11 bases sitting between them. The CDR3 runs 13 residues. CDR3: CASSYGGALGYTF. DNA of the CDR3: TGTGCCAGCAGTTACGGGGGGGCCCTTGGCTACACCTTC.

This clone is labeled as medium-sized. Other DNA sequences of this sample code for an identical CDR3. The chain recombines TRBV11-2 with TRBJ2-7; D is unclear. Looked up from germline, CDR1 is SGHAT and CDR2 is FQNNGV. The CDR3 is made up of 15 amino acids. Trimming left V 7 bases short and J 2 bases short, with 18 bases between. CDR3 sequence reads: CASMPGTVPTYEQYF. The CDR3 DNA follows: TGTGCCAGCATGCCGGGTACCGTACCCACCTACGAGCAGTACTTC.

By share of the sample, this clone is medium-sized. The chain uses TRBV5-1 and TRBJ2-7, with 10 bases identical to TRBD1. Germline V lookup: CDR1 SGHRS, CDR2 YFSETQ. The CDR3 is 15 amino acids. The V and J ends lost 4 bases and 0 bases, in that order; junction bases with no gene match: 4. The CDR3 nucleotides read TGCGCCAGCAGCAGACAGGGGGCTGCCTCCTACGAGCAGTACTTC. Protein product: CASSRQGAASYEQYF.

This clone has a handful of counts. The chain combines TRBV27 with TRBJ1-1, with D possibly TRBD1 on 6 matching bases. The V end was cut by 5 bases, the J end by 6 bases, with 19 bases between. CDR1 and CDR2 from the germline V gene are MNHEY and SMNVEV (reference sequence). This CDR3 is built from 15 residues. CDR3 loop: CASSLDPGVFSEAFF. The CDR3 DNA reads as TGTGCCAGCAGTCTGGATCCAGGGGTCTTTTCTGAAGCTTTCTTT.

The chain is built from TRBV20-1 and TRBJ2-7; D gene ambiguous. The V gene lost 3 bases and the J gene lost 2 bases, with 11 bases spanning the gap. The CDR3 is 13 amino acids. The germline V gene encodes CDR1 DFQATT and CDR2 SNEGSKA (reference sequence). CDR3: CSASLAEPYEQYF. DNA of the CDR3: TGCAGTGCTAGTTTGGCTGAACCCTACGAGCAGTACTTC.

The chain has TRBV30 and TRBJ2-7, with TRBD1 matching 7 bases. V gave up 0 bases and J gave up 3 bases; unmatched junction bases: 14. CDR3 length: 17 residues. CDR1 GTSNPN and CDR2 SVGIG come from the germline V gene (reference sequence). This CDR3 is CAWSVLGGQARFYEQYF. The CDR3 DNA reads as TGTGCCTGGAGTGTACTTGGCGGACAGGCGAGGTTCTACGAGCAGTACTTC.

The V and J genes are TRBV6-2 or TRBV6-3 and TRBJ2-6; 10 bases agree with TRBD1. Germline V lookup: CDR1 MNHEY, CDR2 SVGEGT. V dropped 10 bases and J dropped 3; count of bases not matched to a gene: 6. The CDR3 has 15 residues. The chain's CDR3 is CATGQGEDGANVLTF. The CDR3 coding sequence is TGTGCCACCGGACAGGGGGAGGATGGGGCCAACGTCCTGACTTTC.

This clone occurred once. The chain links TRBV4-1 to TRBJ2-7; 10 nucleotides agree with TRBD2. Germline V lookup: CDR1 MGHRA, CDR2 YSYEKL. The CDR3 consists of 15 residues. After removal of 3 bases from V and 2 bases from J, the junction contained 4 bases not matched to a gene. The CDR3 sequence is CASSHGTSVAYEQYF. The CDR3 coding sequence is TGCGCCAGCAGCCACGGGACTAGCGTCGCCTACGAGCAGTACTTC.

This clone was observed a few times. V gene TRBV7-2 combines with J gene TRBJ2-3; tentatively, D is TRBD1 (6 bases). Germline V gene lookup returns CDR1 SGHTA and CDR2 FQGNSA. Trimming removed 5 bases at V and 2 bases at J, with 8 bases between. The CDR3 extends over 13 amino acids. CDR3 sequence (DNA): TGTGCCAGCAGCCGGGACACCACAGATACGCAGTATTTT. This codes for CASSRDTTDTQYF.

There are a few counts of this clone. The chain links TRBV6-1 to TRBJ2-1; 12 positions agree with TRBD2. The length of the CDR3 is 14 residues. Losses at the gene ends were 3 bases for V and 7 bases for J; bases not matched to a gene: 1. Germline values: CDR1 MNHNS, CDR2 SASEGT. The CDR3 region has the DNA TGTGCCAGCAGTGACGGGACTAGCGGGAATGAGCAGTTCTTC. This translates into CASSDGTSGNEQFF.

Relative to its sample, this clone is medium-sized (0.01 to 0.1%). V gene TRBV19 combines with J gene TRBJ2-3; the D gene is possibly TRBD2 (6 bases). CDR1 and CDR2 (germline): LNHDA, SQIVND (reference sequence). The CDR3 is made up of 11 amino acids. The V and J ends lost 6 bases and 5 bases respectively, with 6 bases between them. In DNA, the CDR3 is TGTGCCAGTAGCGGGGGAGATACGCAGTATTTT. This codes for CASSGGDTQYF.

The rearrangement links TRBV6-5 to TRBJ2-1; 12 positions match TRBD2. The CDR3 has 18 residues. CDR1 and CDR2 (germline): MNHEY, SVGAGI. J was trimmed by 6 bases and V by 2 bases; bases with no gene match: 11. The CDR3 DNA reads TGTGCCAGCAGTTACCCGACCGGGACTAGCGGGCCCTCCAATGAGCAGTTCTTC. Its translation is CASSYPTGTSGPSNEQFF.

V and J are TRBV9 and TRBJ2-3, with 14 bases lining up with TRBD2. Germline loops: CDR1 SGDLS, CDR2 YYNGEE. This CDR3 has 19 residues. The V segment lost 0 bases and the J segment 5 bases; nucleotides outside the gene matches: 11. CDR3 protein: CASSVAPPGLAGVGDTQYF. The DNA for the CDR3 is TGTGCCAGCAGCGTAGCCCCCCCGGGACTAGCGGGAGTAGGAGATACGCAGTATTTT.